The sequence of this TCR beta chain was determined in a study of naive and memory T cell subsets. Two oligonucleotides, mixed equimolar, formed the beta constant-region primer covering TRBC1 and TRBC2. TCRdb analysed the UMI-ligation and nested PCR reads with MiXCR anew, one entry per CDR3 protein. The sample holds 130,000 to 150,000 distinct CDR3 sequences, over 15% seen once. Sequential positive selection took CD4 T cells first, then CD8 T cells. Four subsets defined by CD45RA and CD27 were sorted after CD3, CD4, CD8 and live/dead staining. This clonotype has more than one count but fewer than ten. Its specificity is not known. Study outcomes and limitations: A few larger clonotypes appeared in naive repertoires, especially CD8, possibly memory cells re-expressing CD45RA. A clonotype means one alpha or beta sequence, not an alpha/beta pair.

This TCR was recovered from a human donor in good health. Sequenced sample: naive CD4+ T cells from blood.

CDR3 region: CASSQQDMSQYF. DNA for the CDR3: TGCGCCAGCAGCCAACAAGACATGTCGCAGTATTTT. V gene TRBV4-1 combines with J gene TRBJ2-3; D unresolved. This CDR3 is built from 12 residues. Germline V gene sequence: CDR1 MGHRA, CDR2 YSYEKL. V shed 2 bases and J shed 10 bases, with 10 bases lying between them.